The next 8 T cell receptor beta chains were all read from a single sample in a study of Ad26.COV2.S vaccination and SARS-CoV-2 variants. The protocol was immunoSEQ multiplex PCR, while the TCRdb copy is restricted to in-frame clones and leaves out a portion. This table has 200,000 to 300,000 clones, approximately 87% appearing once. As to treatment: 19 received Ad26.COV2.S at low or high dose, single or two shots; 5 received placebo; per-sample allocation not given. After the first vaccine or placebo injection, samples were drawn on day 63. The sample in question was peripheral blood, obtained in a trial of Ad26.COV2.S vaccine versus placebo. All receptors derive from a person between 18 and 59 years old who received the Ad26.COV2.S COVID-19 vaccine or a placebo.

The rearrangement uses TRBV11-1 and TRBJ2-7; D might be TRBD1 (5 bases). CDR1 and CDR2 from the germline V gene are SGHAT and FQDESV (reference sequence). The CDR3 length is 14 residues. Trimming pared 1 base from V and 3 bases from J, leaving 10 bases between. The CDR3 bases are TGTGCCAGCAGCTTAGGACAGACCCTCTACGAGCAGTACTTC. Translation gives CASSLGQTLYEQYF.

The CDR3 sequence: CASSVLGTTNEKLFF. CDR3 DNA sequence: TGTGCCAGCAGCGTACTAGGGACAACTAATGAAAAACTGTTTTTT. This chain joins TRBV9 and TRBJ1-4; D gene uncertain. Germline loops: CDR1 SGDLS, CDR2 YYNGEE. V was clipped by 1 base and J by 0 bases, with 7 bases between them. The CDR3 has 15 residues.

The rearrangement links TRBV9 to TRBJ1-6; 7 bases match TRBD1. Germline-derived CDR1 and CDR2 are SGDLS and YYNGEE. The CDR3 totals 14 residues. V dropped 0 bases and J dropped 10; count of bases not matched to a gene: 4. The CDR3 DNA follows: TGTGCCAGCAGCGTAGGACAGGGTCAATCACCCCTCCACTTT. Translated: CASSVGQGQSPLHF.

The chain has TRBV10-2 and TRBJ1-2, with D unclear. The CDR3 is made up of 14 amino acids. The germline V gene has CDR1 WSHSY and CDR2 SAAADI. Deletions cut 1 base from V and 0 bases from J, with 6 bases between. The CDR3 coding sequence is TGCGCCAGCAGTGAGTTACTCTCTAACTATGGCTACACCTTC. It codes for CASSELLSNYGYTF.

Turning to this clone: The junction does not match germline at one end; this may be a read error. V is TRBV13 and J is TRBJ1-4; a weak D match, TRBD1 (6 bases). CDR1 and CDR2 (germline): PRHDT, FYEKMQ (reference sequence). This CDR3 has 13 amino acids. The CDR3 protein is CASSSSIGGGALF. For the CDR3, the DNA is TGTGCCAGCAGCTCGAGTATTGGGGGCGGCGCGCTTTTT.

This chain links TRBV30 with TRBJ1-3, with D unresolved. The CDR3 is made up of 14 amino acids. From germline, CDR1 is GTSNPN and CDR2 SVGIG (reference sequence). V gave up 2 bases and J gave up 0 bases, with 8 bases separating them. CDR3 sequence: CAWSLGDSGNTIYF. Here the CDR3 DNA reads TGTGCCTGGAGTCTTGGGGACTCTGGAAACACCATATATTTT.

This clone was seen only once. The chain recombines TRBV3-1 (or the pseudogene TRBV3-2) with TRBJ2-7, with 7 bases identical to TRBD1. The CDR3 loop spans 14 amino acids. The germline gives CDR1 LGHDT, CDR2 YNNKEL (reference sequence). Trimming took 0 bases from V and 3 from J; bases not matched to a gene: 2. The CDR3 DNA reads TGTGCCAGCAGCCAAGACGACAGGGTCTACGAGCAGTACTTC. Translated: CASSQDDRVYEQYF.

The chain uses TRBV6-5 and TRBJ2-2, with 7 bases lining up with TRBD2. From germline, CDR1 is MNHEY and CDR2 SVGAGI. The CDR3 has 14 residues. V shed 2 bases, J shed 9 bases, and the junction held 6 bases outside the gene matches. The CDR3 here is CASSYGGVVRELFF. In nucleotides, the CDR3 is TGTGCCAGCAGTTACGGGGGGGTCGTCCGGGAGCTGTTTTTT.